This note documents a single TCR beta chain sequence. How the authors handled the data: Reference gene primer amplification in the assay estimated nucleated cell counts. The repertoire was sequenced with immunoSEQ multiplex PCR; TCRdb's copy has only in-frame clones and lacks some. D and trimming were read from the DNA, whereas the V and J calls and clone size are those reported in that table. The sample holds 100,000 to 150,000 clones, around 88% seen once. This sample stems from a study of blood T cell repertoires in COVID-19. About the research overall: The study drew acute and convalescent COVID-19 samples from the United States, Italy and Spain. T cells, B-cell-depleted T cells, or PBMCs provided the cDNA or gDNA that served as material.

V gave up 7 bases and J gave up 6 bases, with 8 bases separating them. The CDR3 loop spans 11 amino acids. Germline CDR1 SGHTA, CDR2 FQGNSA. The chain links TRBV7-2 to TRBJ2-3, with unresolved D. The TCR sequence derives from a man over 45 with acute or convalescent COVID-19. The specimen was peripheral blood. CDR3 amino acids: CASTRYDTQYF. The CDR3 nucleotides are TGTGCCAGCACCCGTTATGATACGCAGTATTTT.